This T cell receptor beta chain was captured in a study of shared clonotypes between healthy human individuals (TCRdb year 2020). For the wider study: Three men and two women, aged 18 to 49 years, made up the cohort. To increase sequencing depth and limit assay-specific biases, TCR repertoire library preparation and sequencing were carried out by different laboratories using diverse techniques. Per donor, leukapheresis produced somewhere between about 0.9 and 10 billion PBMCs. Per donor, three plates each were used for CD4 naive and CD4 memory, two for CD8 naive, and one for CD8 memory. To estimate repertoire size and how much clonotypes are shared between individuals, the study performed deep sequencing of blood TCR repertoires from a handful of healthy adults. General conclusions and limits of the study: Incomplete sequencing was indicated by rarefaction of sorted-subset datasets, despite the large sequencing depth. Higher generation probabilities were observed for clonotypes shared by all four sorted-subset donors than for non-shared clonotypes. Because the study included only a small number of donors, the genetic and exposure-history diversity represented was limited. Sampling was restricted to blood, and TCR repertoires in tissue are likely to differ from TCR repertoires in blood. Pairwise subsampling led to the expectation that sequencing depth would affect the degree of clonotype sharing among donors. Estimated clonotype richness was generally larger for naive than for memory subsets. About 5% of naive CD4, 3.5% of naive CD8, roughly 2.5% of memory CD4, and over 0.35% of memory CD8 clonotypes were shared across several donors.

Using the deep immunoSEQ assay, TCR CDR3 regions were amplified from genomic DNA by multiplex PCR. For each cell subset, the extracted genomic DNA was distributed evenly across all wells of several immunoSEQ 96-well plates, and each plate served as one replicate. For sorted subsets, about 200 ng genomic DNA, equal to 25,000 to 35,000 T cell genomes, was loaded into each replicate PCR. The purified libraries were quantified using a Qubit 3.0 fluorometer, sized with a Bioanalyzer 2100, and then quantified again using the KAPA Library Quantification kit. A separate single-read 150-cycle Illumina NextSeq 550 flow cell was used to sequence each immunoSEQ 96-well plate. As for the original processing: The immunoSEQ output contained only junctional sequences without quality scores, so filtering could not match that applied to full-length reads. To assign V/J genes and CDR3, sequences were annotated using PyIR, a Python wrapper for IgBLAST v1.9, with IMGT germline references. Reads were removed for weak V/J assignments (E-value above 1e-6), missing CDR3, stop codons, out-of-frame junctions, or ambiguous translated residues. V3J clonotypes were defined as sequences sharing an identical inferred V gene, J gene, and CDR3 amino acid sequence. Percentage overlap between repertoires was calculated by dividing the number of shared unique clonotypes by the size of the smaller repertoire. Repertoire richness was assessed with RTK rarefaction, the Chao1 estimator, and Recon v2.1 estimates of unobserved clonotypes. For all TCRbeta clonotypes obtained by the gDNA method from several donors, generation probabilities were computed with OLGA. TCRdb re-hosts the immuneACCESS table, in-frame sequences only. Its copies lack some clones; in the studies checked, an unresolved V gene accounts for under half of them, and the cause for the rest is not known. V and J calls and clone size are copied from that table; D and trimming were computed from the DNA. Within this sample are under 2.5 million clones, with around 93% of them counted one time only. Of the sample, approximately 0.39% is held by the ten largest clones.

This clone was seen only once. Its antigen target is currently unknown. Qualities for individual bases were not recorded, and no much larger clone is one base off. This same CDR3 is encoded by further DNA sequences in the sample. Healthy HIV-negative adults with no recently reported acute infections or vaccinations were included as donors. Every donor was a Caucasian adult residing in Nashville, Tennessee, USA. CD4+ T cells were enriched through magnetic negative selection, after which naive cells were positively selected on CD45RA and the remaining negative fraction served as the memory subset. Blood was collected by leukapheresis, and PBMCs were isolated by Ficoll-Histopaque density gradient centrifugation and then cryopreserved in liquid nitrogen vapor phase. Purity and quantity of every magnetically sorted T cell population were checked by analytical flow cytometry. Genomic DNA was isolated from every sorted fraction and measured by UV absorbance on a Nanodrop 2000c.

There are 14 amino acids in the CDR3, from cysteine to phenylalanine inclusive. The CDR3 DNA has 42 bases and is translated from base 1. CDR1 SGHRS and CDR2 YFSETQ are derived from the germline V gene. V loses 0 bases, J loses 0 bases, and the germline ends lie 6 bases apart. The clonotype originates from a man younger than 35 in good health. Some clones in this sample may be carry-over from other donors' samples. Sequenced input: naive CD4+ T cells from PBMCs. This specimen's cell subset or site label, per the study, means: CD45RA+ positively selected. This receptor chain uses TRBV5-1 and TRBJ1-1; the D gene is not confidently resolved. The CDR3 sequence is CASSLGVLNTEAFF. DNA sequence: TGCGCCAGCAGCTTGGGCGTGTTGAACACTGAAGCTTTCTTT.